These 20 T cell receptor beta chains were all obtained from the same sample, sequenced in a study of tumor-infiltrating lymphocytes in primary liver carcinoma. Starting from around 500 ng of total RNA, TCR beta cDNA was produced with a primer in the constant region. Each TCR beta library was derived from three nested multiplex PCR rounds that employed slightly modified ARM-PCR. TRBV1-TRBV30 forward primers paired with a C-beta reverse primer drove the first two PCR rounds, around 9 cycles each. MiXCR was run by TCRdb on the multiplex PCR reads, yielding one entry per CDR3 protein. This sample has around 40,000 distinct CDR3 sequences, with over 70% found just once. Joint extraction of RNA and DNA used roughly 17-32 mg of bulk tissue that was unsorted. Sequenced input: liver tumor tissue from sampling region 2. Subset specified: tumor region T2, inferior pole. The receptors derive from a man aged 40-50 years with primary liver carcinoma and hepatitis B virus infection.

This CDR3 is CASGQGGGEQYF. CDR3 DNA: TGCGCAAGCGGTCAGGGAGGGGGAGAGCAGTACTTC. This chain joins TRBV4-3 and TRBJ2-7, with D possibly matching TRBD2 (7 bases). CDR1 is LGHNA, CDR2 YSLEER, per germline. The CDR3 loop spans 12 amino acids.

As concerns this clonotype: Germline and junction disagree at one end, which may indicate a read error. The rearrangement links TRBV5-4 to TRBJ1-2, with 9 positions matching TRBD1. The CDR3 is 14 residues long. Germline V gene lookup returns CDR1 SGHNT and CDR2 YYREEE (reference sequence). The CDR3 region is CVASGRQGDYGYTF. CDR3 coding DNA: TGTGTCGCCAGTGGCAGACAGGGGGACTATGGCTACACTTTC.

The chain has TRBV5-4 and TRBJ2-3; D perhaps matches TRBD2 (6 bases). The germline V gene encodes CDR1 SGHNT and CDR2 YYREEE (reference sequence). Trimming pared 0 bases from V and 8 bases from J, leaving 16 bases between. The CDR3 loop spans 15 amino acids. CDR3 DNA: TGTGCCAGCAGCTTGGGGGGCCCGAACGGGGGTACGCAGTATTTT. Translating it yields CASSLGGPNGGTQYF.

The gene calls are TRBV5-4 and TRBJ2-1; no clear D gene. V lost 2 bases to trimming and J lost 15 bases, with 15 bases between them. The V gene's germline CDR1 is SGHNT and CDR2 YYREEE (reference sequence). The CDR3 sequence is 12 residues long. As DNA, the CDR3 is TGTGCCAGCAGCTTTGGGAACAATGGGCGGTTCTTC. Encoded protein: CASSFGNNGRFF.

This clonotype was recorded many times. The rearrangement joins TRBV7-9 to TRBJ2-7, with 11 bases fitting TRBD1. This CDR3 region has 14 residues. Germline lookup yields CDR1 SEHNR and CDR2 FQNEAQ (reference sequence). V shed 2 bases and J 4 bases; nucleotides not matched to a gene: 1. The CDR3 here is CASSLRDRGYEQYF. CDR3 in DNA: TGTGCCAGCAGCTTAAGGGACAGGGGGTACGAGCAGTACTTC. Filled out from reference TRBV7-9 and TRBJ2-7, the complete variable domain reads DTGVSQNPRHKITKRGQNVTFRCDPISEHNRLYWYRQTLGQGPEFLTYFQNEAQLEKSRLLSDRFSAERPKGSFSTLEIQRTEQGDSAMYLCASSLRDRGYEQYFGPGTRLTVT.

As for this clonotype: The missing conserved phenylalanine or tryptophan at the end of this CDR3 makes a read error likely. CDR3 nucleotide sequence: TGCGCTAGCGGCCAAGAGGCTAGCGGGAGGACTGGTGAGACCCAGTACTTA. Translating gives CASGQEASGRTGETQYL. The chain employs TRBV4-3 and TRBJ2-5, with TRBD2 matching over 11 bases. The CDR3 covers 17 residues. Germline assignment: CDR1 LGHNA and CDR2 YSLEER.

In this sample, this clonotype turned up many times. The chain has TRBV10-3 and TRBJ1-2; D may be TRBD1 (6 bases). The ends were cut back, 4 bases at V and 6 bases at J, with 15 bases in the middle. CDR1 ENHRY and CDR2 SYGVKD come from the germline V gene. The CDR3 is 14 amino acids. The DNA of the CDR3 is TGTGCCATCAGTGTCGAGGGGGGAGGGGATGGCTACACCTTC. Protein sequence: CAISVEGGGDGYTF.

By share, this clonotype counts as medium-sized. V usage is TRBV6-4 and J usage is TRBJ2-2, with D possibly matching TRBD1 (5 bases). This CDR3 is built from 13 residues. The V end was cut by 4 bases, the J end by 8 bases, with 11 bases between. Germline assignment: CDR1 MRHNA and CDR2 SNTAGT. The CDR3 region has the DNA TGTGCCAGCAGTGCGGAAGGGGCAGGGGAGCTGTTTTTT. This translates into CASSAEGAGELFF.

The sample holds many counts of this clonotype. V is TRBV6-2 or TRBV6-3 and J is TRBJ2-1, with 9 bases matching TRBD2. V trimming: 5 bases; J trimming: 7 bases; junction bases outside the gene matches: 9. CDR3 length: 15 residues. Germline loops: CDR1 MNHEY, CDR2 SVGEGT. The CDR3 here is CASSPNAGGPNEQFF. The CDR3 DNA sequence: TGTGCCAGCAGTCCCAATGCGGGAGGGCCGAATGAGCAGTTCTTC.

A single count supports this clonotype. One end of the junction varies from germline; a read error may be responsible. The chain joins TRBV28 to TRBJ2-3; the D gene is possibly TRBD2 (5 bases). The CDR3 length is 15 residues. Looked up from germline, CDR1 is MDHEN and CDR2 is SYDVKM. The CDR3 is CASCFQPGLAPWQYF. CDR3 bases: TGTGCCAGCTGTTTTCAACCGGGTCTAGCCCCATGGCAGTATTTT.

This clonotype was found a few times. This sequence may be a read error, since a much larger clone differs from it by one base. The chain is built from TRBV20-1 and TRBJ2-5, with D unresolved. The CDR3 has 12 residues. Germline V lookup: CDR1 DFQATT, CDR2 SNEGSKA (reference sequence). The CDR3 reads CSARDQRETQCF. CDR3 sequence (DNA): TGCAGTGCTAGAGACCAGCGAGAGACCCAGTGCTTC.

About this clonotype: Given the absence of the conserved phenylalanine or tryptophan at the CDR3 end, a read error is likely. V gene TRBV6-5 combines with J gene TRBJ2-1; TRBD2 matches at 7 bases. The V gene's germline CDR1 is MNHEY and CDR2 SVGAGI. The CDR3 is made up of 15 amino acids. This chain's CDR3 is CVSSPSVGGYNEQFL. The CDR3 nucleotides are TGTGTCAGCAGTCCCTCGGTCGGGGGGTACAATGAGCAGTTCCTC.

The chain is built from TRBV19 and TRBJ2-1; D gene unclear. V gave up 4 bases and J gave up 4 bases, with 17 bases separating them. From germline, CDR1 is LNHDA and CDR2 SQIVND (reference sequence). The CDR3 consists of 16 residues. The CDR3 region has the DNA TGTGCCAGTAGTACCCCGGCCATCGGGCTATACAATGAGCAGTTCTTC. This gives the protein CASSTPAIGLYNEQFF.

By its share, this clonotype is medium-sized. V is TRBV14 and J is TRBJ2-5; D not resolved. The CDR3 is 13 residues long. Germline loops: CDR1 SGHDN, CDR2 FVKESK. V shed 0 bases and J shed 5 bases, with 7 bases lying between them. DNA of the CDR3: TGTGCCAGCAGCCAAGATAATTCCGAGACCCAGTACTTC. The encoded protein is CASSQDNSETQYF. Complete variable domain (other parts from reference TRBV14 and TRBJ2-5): EAGVTQFPSHSVIEKGQTVTLRCDPISGHDNLYWYRRVMGKEIKFLLHFVKESKQDESGMPNNRFLAERTGGTYSTLKVQPAELEDSGVYFCASSQDNSETQYFGPGTRLLVL.

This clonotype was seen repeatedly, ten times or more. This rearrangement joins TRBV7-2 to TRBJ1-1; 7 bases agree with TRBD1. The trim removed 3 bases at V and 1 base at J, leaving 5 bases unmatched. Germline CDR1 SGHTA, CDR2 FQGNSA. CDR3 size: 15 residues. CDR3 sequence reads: CASSLPGQKNTEAFF. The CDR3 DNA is TGTGCCAGCAGCTTGCCGGGACAGAAGAACACTGAAGCTTTCTTT.

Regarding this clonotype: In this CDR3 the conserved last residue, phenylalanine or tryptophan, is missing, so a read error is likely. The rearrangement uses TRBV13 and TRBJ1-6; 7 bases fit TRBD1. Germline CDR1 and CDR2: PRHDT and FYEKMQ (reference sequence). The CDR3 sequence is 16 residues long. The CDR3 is CASSSPGDRGDSHLHI. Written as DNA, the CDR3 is TGTGCCAGCAGCTCACCCGGGGACAGAGGCGATTCACACCTCCACATT.

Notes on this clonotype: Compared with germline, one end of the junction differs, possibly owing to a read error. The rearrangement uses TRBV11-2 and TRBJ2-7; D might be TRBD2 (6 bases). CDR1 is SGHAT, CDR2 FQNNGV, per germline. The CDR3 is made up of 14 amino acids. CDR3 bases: TGTGCTAGCAGCATTACAGGTCCGTTTGGAGGGCAGTGCTTC. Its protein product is CASSITGPFGGQCF.

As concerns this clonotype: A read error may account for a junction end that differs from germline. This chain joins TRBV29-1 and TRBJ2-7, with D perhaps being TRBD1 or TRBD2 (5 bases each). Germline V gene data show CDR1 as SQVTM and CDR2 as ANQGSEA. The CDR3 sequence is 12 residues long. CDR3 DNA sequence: TGTAACGTTGTAGAGGGGCTCTACGAGCAGTACTTC. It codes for CNVVEGLYEQYF.

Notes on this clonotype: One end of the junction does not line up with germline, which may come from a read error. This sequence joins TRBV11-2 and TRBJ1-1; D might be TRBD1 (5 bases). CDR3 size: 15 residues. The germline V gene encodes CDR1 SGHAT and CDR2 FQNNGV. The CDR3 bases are TGTGCCAGCAGCTTAGATCGGGACCCGCCTGGTGAAGTTTTCTTT. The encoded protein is CASSLDRDPPGEVFF.

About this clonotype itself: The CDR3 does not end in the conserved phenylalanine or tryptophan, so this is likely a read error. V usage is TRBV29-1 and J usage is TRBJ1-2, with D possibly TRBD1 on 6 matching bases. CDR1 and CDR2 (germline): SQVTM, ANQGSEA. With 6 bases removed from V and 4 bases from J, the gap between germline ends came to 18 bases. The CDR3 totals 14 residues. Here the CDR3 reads CSVRFGQSVYGYTI. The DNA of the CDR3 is TGCAGCGTCAGGTTTGGACAGTCGGTCTATGGCTACACCATC.